Below, 29 T cell receptor beta chains from the same sample are listed, as sequenced in a study of Graves' ophthalmopathy and Graves' hyperthyroidism. Investigators amplified TCR beta CDR3 regions from RNA transcripts. After a first-round RT-PCR with HTBI primers, a second-round multiplex PCR was run. TCRdb re-called the multiplex PCR reads through MiXCR, storing one row per CDR3 protein. This table has 300,000 to 400,000 distinct CDR3 sequences, roughly a sixth appearing once. The specimen was peripheral blood. These receptors were collected from an adult man with Graves' ophthalmopathy.

The chain links TRBV20-1 to TRBJ1-5; TRBD1 aligns across 8 bases. Germline CDR1 and CDR2: DFQATT and SNEGSKA (reference sequence). Losses at the gene ends were 6 bases for V and 6 bases for J; bases not matched to a gene: 10. This CDR3 region has 14 residues. The CDR3 region is CSAPRAGGRQPQHF. CDR3 nucleotides: TGCAGTGCCCCGCGGGCAGGGGGCCGTCAGCCCCAGCATTTT.

This clonotype was seen ten or more times. The J gene is TRBJ2-2, the V gene TRBV6-5, with TRBD2 identical over 10 bases. After removal of 2 bases from V and 5 bases from J, the junction contained 2 bases not matched to a gene. The germline V gene encodes CDR1 MNHEY and CDR2 SVGAGI. This CDR3 is built from 15 residues. Here the CDR3 reads CASSYETSGTGELFF. CDR3 nucleotide sequence: TGTGCCAGCAGTTACGAGACTAGCGGGACCGGGGAGCTGTTTTTT.

This clonotype was seen many times. The CDR3 here is CASSEPYGESNYGYTF. DNA for the CDR3: TGTGCCAGCAGTGAACCATACGGGGAATCTAACTATGGCTACACCTTC. V usage is TRBV2 and J usage is TRBJ1-2; no clear D gene. CDR3 length: 16 residues. Germline V lookup: CDR1 SNHLY, CDR2 FYNNEI. Trimming took off 2 bases at V and 0 bases at J, with 13 bases between the two ends.

This clonotype was detected ten times or more. The V and J genes are TRBV6-5 and TRBJ2-7; 7 bases line up with TRBD1. This CDR3 has 14 residues. The V segment lost 3 bases and the J segment 5 bases; nucleotides outside the gene matches: 7. In germline, CDR1 is MNHEY, CDR2 SVGAGI. CDR3 sequence (DNA): TGTGCCAGCAGTTATCCCGACAGGGACCACGAGCAGTACTTC. Encoded protein: CASSYPDRDHEQYF.

This clonotype has ten or more counts. The chain combines TRBV6-5 with TRBJ1-6; tentative D call: TRBD1 (6 bases). The CDR3 consists of 15 residues. Germline values: CDR1 MNHEY, CDR2 SVGAGI. The V end lost 2 bases, the J end lost 10 bases, and 15 bases lay between the germline ends. Written as DNA, the CDR3 is TGTGCCAGCAGTTACCTTGGGGGGCACGGCTCACCCCTCCACTTT. It yields the protein CASSYLGGHGSPLHF.

This clonotype came up many times. This chain connects TRBV5-1 to TRBJ1-1; 8 bases are a match to TRBD1. V was pared by 0 bases and J by 3 bases, with 4 bases of the junction left unmatched. CDR3 size: 15 residues. Germline CDR1 and CDR2: SGHRS and YFSETQ. CDR3 DNA: TGCGCCAGCAGCTTGGGACAGGGGATGGACACTGAAGCTTTCTTT. Residues: CASSLGQGMDTEAFF.

This clonotype has ten or more counts. This chain connects TRBV28 to TRBJ2-7; 7 bases line up with TRBD2. J was trimmed by 6 bases and V by 7 bases; bases with no gene match: 12. The CDR3 is 14 residues long. Germline V gene sequence: CDR1 MDHEN, CDR2 SYDVKM. As DNA, the CDR3 is TGTGCCAGCACCGCGGGGGTGGTCCCTCGCGAGCAGTACTTC. Translating gives CASTAGVVPREQYF. The variable domain in full, completed from reference TRBV28 and TRBJ2-7, reads DVKVTQSSRYLVKRTGEKVFLECVQDMDHENMFWYRQDPGLGLRLIYFSYDVKMKEKGDIPEGYSVSREKKERFSLILESASTNQTSMYLCASTAGVVPREQYFGPGTRLTVT.

This clonotype was observed at least ten times. This chain links TRBV4-2 with TRBJ2-5, with D possibly TRBD2 on 5 matching bases. V lost 3 bases and J lost 7, with 15 bases in between. Germline V lookup: CDR1 LGHNA, CDR2 YNFKEQ. The CDR3 runs 14 residues. This CDR3 is CASSQVGEWVTQYF. The CDR3 DNA reads TGTGCCAGCAGCCAGGTTGGGGAGTGGGTGACCCAGTACTTC.

There are many counts of this clonotype. The chain carries TRBV6-2 or TRBV6-3 and TRBJ1-2; D is possibly TRBD1 (6 bases). V shed 6 bases and J shed 5 bases, with 13 bases lying between them. Germline loops: CDR1 MNHEY, CDR2 SVGEGT. The CDR3 extends over 13 amino acids. CDR3 sequence reads: CASRRDRRYGYTF. In DNA form, the CDR3 reads TGTGCCAGCAGACGCGACAGGCGGTATGGCTACACCTTC.

This clonotype was recorded a few times. The chain links TRBV28 to TRBJ2-6; 8 bases are a match to TRBD1. This CDR3 region has 17 residues. V lost 6 bases and J lost 3; bases outside the gene matches: 10. Per germline, CDR1 MDHEN and CDR2 SYDVKM. The CDR3 coding sequence is TGTGCCAGCAGGAGCAGCGCAGGGGGCTTTGGGGCCAACGTCCTGACTTTC. Protein sequence: CASRSSAGGFGANVLTF.

This clonotype has ten or more counts. The genes are TRBV12-3 or TRBV12-4 and TRBJ2-5; D assignment may be TRBD1 or TRBD2 (6 bases each). V lost 11 bases to trimming and J lost 4 bases, with 17 bases between them. The CDR3 consists of 13 residues. CDR3 in DNA: TGTGCCGTGGGGGGCCCCCTTGGAGAGACCCAGTACTTC. Translated, it gives CAVGGPLGETQYF.

There are many counts of this clonotype. The chain has TRBV6-1 and TRBJ2-5; D not resolved. Germline CDR1 reads MNHNS; CDR2 reads SASEGT. The CDR3 runs to 14 residues. V was pared by 1 base and J by 0 bases, with 6 bases between. The CDR3 bases are TGTGCCAGCAGTGAAGTGGGGTACCAAGAGACCCAGTACTTC. It translates to CASSEVGYQETQYF.

This clonotype was seen repeatedly, ten times or more. The chain carries TRBV24-1 and TRBJ1-2; TRBD1 is a possible D gene (6 bases). CDR3 length: 13 residues. The germline gives CDR1 KGHDR, CDR2 SFDVKD. The V and J ends lost 6 bases and 8 bases respectively, with 15 bases between them. The CDR3 DNA follows: TGTGCCACCAGTCCGGACAGCATCGGGGGCTACACCTTC. Translated: CATSPDSIGGYTF.

This clonotype was picked up many times. The chain combines TRBV20-1 with TRBJ1-2; D unclear. Germline CDR1 and CDR2: DFQATT and SNEGSKA (reference sequence). Trimming pared 1 base from V and 5 bases from J, leaving 8 bases between. This CDR3 comprises 12 residues. CDR3 coding DNA: TGCAGTGCTAGAGCAGATCCTTATGGCTACACCTTC. This translates into CSARADPYGYTF.

The rearrangement joins TRBV6-1 to TRBJ2-4; TRBD2 matches 8 bases. V lost 8 bases to trimming and J lost 0 bases; unmatched junction nucleotides: 6. The CDR3 spans 15 residues. Germline V gene data show CDR1 as MNHNS and CDR2 as SASEGT. The CDR3 region has the DNA TGTGCCAGCGCGGGGGGTCAAATAGCCAAAAACATTCAGTACTTC. As protein: CASAGGQIAKNIQYF.

This clonotype was seen ten or more times. The genes are TRBV28 and TRBJ2-7; maybe TRBD1 (5 bases). The germline V gene encodes CDR1 MDHEN and CDR2 SYDVKM. Deletions cut 4 bases from V and 3 bases from J, with 16 bases between. The CDR3 loop spans 15 amino acids. This chain's CDR3 is CASSSSQEQLYEQYF. In nucleotides, the CDR3 is TGTGCCAGCAGTTCCTCACAGGAACAGCTCTACGAGCAGTACTTC.

In its sample, this clonotype was seen many times. This chain joins TRBV6-5 and TRBJ1-1; TRBD1 matches at 9 bases. The V segment lost 7 bases and the J segment 5 bases; nucleotides outside the gene matches: 8. CDR3 length: 14 residues. Germline V gene sequence: CDR1 MNHEY, CDR2 SVGAGI. CDR3 sequence reads: CASNLQGARTEAFF. The DNA for the CDR3 is TGTGCCAGCAACCTACAGGGGGCCCGGACTGAAGCTTTCTTT.

This clonotype was observed many times. The CDR3 DNA follows: TGCAGTGCTAGAAAGCCGACAGGGGAAGGGAATTCACCCCTCCACTTT. It encodes CSARKPTGEGNSPLHF. J is TRBJ1-6 and V is TRBV20-1; 8 nucleotides line up with TRBD1. The germline gives CDR1 DFQATT, CDR2 SNEGSKA (reference sequence). V lost 2 bases, J lost 7 bases, and 10 bases stayed unmatched. The CDR3 is 16 amino acids.

This chain links TRBV2 with TRBJ2-4; 9 nucleotides line up with TRBD1. The CDR3 has 13 residues. Per the germline V gene, CDR1 is SNHLY and CDR2 is FYNNEI. V shed 3 bases, J shed 7 bases, and the junction held 1 base outside the gene matches. CDR3 bases: TGTGCCAGCAGTGAGGGGACAGGGAACATTCAGTACTTC. Protein sequence: CASSEGTGNIQYF.

This clonotype occurred many times. V and J are TRBV6-5 and TRBJ2-2; 9 bases align to TRBD2. V shed 2 bases and J 0 bases; nucleotides not matched to a gene: 4. The CDR3 runs 17 residues. CDR1 MNHEY and CDR2 SVGAGI come from the germline V gene. As DNA, the CDR3 is TGTGCCAGCAGTTACCCGACTAGCGGTACGAACACCGGGGAGCTGTTTTTT. Amino acid sequence: CASSYPTSGTNTGELFF.

This clonotype was detected ten times or more. The chain uses TRBV30 and TRBJ1-3, with D unclear. The V end was cut by 0 bases, the J end by 4 bases, with 13 bases between. The germline gives CDR1 GTSNPN, CDR2 SVGIG (reference sequence). This CDR3 contains 15 residues. In DNA, the CDR3 is TGTGCCTGGAGTGTACCGTCCTCCCGGGGAAACACCATATATTTT. Translation: CAWSVPSSRGNTIYF. The entire variable domain, with the rest obtained from reference TRBV30 and TRBJ1-3, is as follows: SQTIHQWPATLVQPVGSPLSLECTVEGTSNPNLYWYRQAAGRGLQLLFYSVGIGQISSEVPQNLSASRPQDRQFILSSKKLLLSDSGFYLCAWSVPSSRGNTIYFGEGSWLTVV.

This clonotype was seen repeatedly, ten times or more. The gene calls are TRBV12-3 or TRBV12-4 and TRBJ2-4; D gene ambiguous. The CDR3 consists of 14 residues. V lost 2 bases to trimming and J lost 8 bases, with 13 bases between them. The CDR3 spells CASSLILGYDIQYF. The CDR3 DNA sequence: TGTGCCAGCAGTTTAATTCTGGGGTATGACATTCAGTACTTC.

There are many counts of this clonotype. This rearrangement joins TRBV5-1 to TRBJ2-7; no clear D. V was clipped by 5 bases and J by 3 bases, with 12 bases between them. Germline V gene sequence: CDR1 SGHRS, CDR2 YFSETQ. This CDR3 contains 13 residues. In DNA, the CDR3 is TGCGCCAGCAGGAAGTGGGCCTACTACGAGCAGTACTTC. Its protein product is CASRKWAYYEQYF. Full variable domain (rest looked up from reference TRBV5-1 and TRBJ2-7): KAGVTQTPRYLIKTRGQQVTLSCSPISGHRSVSWYQQTPGQGLQFLFEYFSETQRNKGNFPGRFSGRQFSNSRSEMNVSTLELGDSALYLCASRKWAYYEQYFGPGTRLTVT.

This chain uses TRBV5-6 with TRBJ1-2, with D maybe TRBD1 (5 bases). V lost 4 bases, J lost 4 bases, and 14 bases lay in between. Germline V lookup: CDR1 SGHDT, CDR2 YYEEEE. There are 14 residues in the CDR3. In nucleotides, the CDR3 is TGTGCCAGCAGCAGACTAGGACAAGGCTATGGCTACACCTTC. Translating gives CASSRLGQGYGYTF. The full variable domain, rest sourced from reference TRBV5-6 and TRBJ1-2, is DAGVTQSPTHLIKTRGQQVTLRCSPKSGHDTVSWYQQALGQGPQFIFQYYEEEERQRGNFPDRFSGHQFPNYSSELNVNALLLGDSALYLCASSRLGQGYGYTFGSGTRLTVV.

Ten or more counts support this clonotype. The chain couples TRBV5-1 to TRBJ1-2; a possible D gene is TRBD1 (6 bases). Germline V gene lookup returns CDR1 SGHRS and CDR2 YFSETQ. With 3 bases removed from V and 8 bases from J, the gap between germline ends came to 14 bases. The CDR3 is 13 residues long. This chain's CDR3 is CASSSSPGVGYTF. The CDR3 bases are TGCGCCAGCAGCTCAAGTCCAGGGGTGGGCTACACCTTC.

V and J are TRBV6-2 or TRBV6-3 and TRBJ1-2; D uncertain. Germline CDR1 and CDR2: MNHEY and SVGEGT. V gave up 3 bases and J gave up 0 bases, with 8 bases separating them. The length of the CDR3 is 14 residues. Here the CDR3 DNA reads TGTGCCAGCAGTTATGGGGAATCTAACTATGGCTACACCTTC. It translates to CASSYGESNYGYTF.

This clonotype was observed a few times. The CDR3 protein is CASSPSDSASNQPQHF. CDR3 coding DNA: TGTGCCAGCTCACCGTCGGACAGCGCAAGCAATCAGCCCCAGCATTTT. This rearrangement joins TRBV18 to TRBJ1-5, with D possibly matching TRBD1 (6 bases). Germline V CDR1 and CDR2: KGHSH, LQKENI. The CDR3 is 16 residues long. V lost 3 bases to trimming and J lost 1 base, with 13 bases between them. The variable domain in full, completed from reference TRBV18 and TRBJ1-5, reads NAGVMQNPRHLVRRRGQEARLRCSPMKGHSHVYWYRQLPEEGLKFMVYLQKENIIDESGMPKERFSAEFPKEGPSILRIQQVVRGDSAAYFCASSPSDSASNQPQHFGDGTRLSIL.

This clonotype was seen many times. V is TRBV27 and J is TRBJ1-1; D unclear. This CDR3 comprises 17 residues. The germline V gene encodes CDR1 MNHEY and CDR2 SMNVEV (reference sequence). Trimming removed 2 bases at V and 3 bases at J, with 19 bases between. CDR3 in DNA: TGTGCCAGCAGTTTAATCCCTCCGGGAGGGTTGGACACTGAAGCTTTCTTT. Translation gives CASSLIPPGGLDTEAFF.

The chain has TRBV28 and TRBJ1-1; 11 bases line up with TRBD1. The V gene end was trimmed by 6 bases and the J gene end by 0 bases; junction bases not matched to a gene: 12. Germline V gives CDR1 MDHEN, CDR2 SYDVKM. CDR3 length equals 18 residues. CDR3: CASRGARDRGTLNTEAFF. CDR3 DNA sequence: TGTGCCAGCAGGGGGGCCCGGGACAGGGGGACCCTGAACACTGAAGCTTTCTTT.